The rows below give T cell receptor beta chains drawn from one sample of a study of blood T cells in healthy people across ages. TCRdb fed the 5' RACE reads into MiXCR, producing one record per CDR3 protein. Of about 1.6 million distinct CDR3 sequences detected, about 35% appear once; the ten largest clones hold 11%. Sequenced sample: blood. Receptors originate from a woman in her 30s in good health. Both conserved end residues are part of each CDR3. D genes are given only for firm matches. Clone size is shown for a subset of rows, as once, few, many or a class of expanded clone.

NA	TRBV7-8	many	TRBJ1-2	CASSLDAGGGYTF	TGTGCCAGCAGCTTAGACGCCGGTGGGGGCTACACCTTC
NA	TRBV15	many	TRBJ2-5	CATMGLGEQYF	TGTGCCACCATGGGGTTAGGAGAGCAGTACTTC
NA	TRBV20-1	few	TRBJ2-7	CSCFTGTAYEQYF	TGCAGTTGCTTCACCGGGACCGCATACGAGCAGTACTTC
NA	TRBV2	few	TRBJ2-3	CASSEWSRVVDTQYF	TGTGCCAGCAGTGAATGGTCCCGAGTGGTAGATACGCAGTATTTT
NA	TRBV6-1	NA	TRBJ1-2	CAGSESGANYGYTF	TGTGCCGGCAGTGAGTCGGGGGCTAACTATGGCTACACCTTC
NA	TRBV27	NA	TRBJ2-7	CASSLSLVFGEQYF	TGTGCCAGCAGTTTAAGTCTTGTGTTTGGGGAGCAGTACTTC
NA	TRBV6-1	NA	TRBJ2-1	CASSEDRIVREQFF	TGTGCCAGCAGTGAAGATCGAATCGTCAGGGAGCAGTTCTTC
NA	TRBV6-4	few	TRBJ2-7	CASSEEAGNSYEQYF	TGTGCCAGCAGTGAGGAAGCGGGTAACTCCTACGAGCAGTACTTC
NA	TRBV20-1	few	TRBJ2-7	CSADQGKGEQYF	TGCAGTGCTGATCAGGGTAAGGGCGAGCAGTACTTC
NA	TRBV29-1	many	TRBJ2-3	CSVDGDTQYF	TGCAGCGTTGATGGGGATACGCAGTATTTT
NA	TRBV7-8	few	TRBJ2-1	CASSLAGGLFVYEQFF	TGTGCCAGCAGCTTAGCGGGAGGTCTTTTCGTCTATGAGCAGTTCTTC
NA	TRBV5-4	NA	TRBJ2-5	CASSFSRQTGEETQYF	TGTGCCAGCAGCTTTTCTCGACAGACTGGAGAAGAGACCCAGTACTTC
TRBD2	TRBV6-1	NA	TRBJ2-1	CASSEALAGGEQFF	TGTGCCAGCAGTGAGGCACTAGCGGGAGGAGAGCAGTTCTTC
NA	TRBV20-1	NA	TRBJ2-1	CSARPGAAEQFF	TGCAGTGCTAGACCCGGAGCCGCTGAGCAGTTCTTC
TRBD1	TRBV7-9	NA	TRBJ2-5	CASSRTGGGTQYF	TGTGCCAGCAGCCGGACAGGGGGTGGGACCCAGTACTTC
NA	TRBV7-8	NA	TRBJ2-1	CASSLAPGLGAYNEQFF	TGTGCCAGCAGCTTAGCCCCGGGACTGGGGGCTTACAATGAGCAGTTCTTC
TRBD1	TRBV27	few	TRBJ2-7	CASSSLGQGTYEQYF	TGTGCCAGCAGTTCCCTAGGACAGGGAACCTACGAGCAGTACTTC
TRBD1	TRBV20-1	NA	TRBJ1-3	CSARDRVLGNTIYF	TGCAGTGCCCGGGACAGGGTCTTGGGAAACACCATATATTTT
TRBD1	TRBV2	few	TRBJ2-1	CASSEQGQGVIRQFF	TGTGCCAGCAGTGAACAGGGACAGGGCGTTATAAGGCAGTTCTTC
TRBD2	TRBV6-1	NA	TRBJ2-5	CASSEGTSSFNLETQYF	TGTGCCAGCAGTGAAGGGACTAGCTCTTTCAATCTAGAGACCCAGTACTTC
TRBD2	TRBV10-3	NA	TRBJ2-5	CAISESGLAKTQYF	TGTGCCATCAGTGAGTCCGGACTAGCCAAGACCCAGTACTTC
TRBD2	TRBV29-1	NA	TRBJ2-1	CSANGRADEQFF	TGCAGCGCTAACGGGAGGGCCGATGAGCAGTTCTTC
TRBD1	TRBV15	NA	TRBJ1-4	CATSRVGTDEKLFF	TGTGCCACCAGCAGAGTGGGGACAGACGAAAAACTGTTTTTT
NA	TRBV11-3	NA	TRBJ2-3	CASSGERADTQYF	TGTGCCAGCAGCGGTGAGAGGGCAGATACGCAGTATTTT
NA	TRBV20-1	NA	TRBJ2-5	CSARQGGTQYF	TGCAGTGCCCGACAGGGAGGGACCCAGTACTTC
NA	TRBV10-1	many	TRBJ2-3	CASRADWGRGSTDTQYF	TGCGCCAGCAGGGCTGACTGGGGCCGGGGAAGCACAGATACGCAGTATTTT
TRBD1	TRBV28	few	TRBJ2-7	CASRNTGGASEQYF	TGTGCCAGCAGAAACACAGGGGGAGCGTCCGAGCAGTACTTC
NA	TRBV24-1	few	TRBJ2-1	CATRRDNEQFF	TGTGCCACCAGGAGGGACAATGAGCAGTTCTTC
NA	TRBV12-5	NA	TRBJ2-3	CASGLVQGTQYF	TGTGCTAGTGGTTTGGTACAGGGTACGCAGTATTTT
TRBD1	TRBV27	NA	TRBJ1-6	CASSPGTGRGSPLHF	TGTGCCAGCAGCCCCGGGACAGGGAGGGGTTCACCCCTCCACTTT
NA	TRBV10-3	many	TRBJ2-7	CAISEPSGSYEQYF	TGTGCCATCAGTGAACCCTCAGGGTCCTACGAGCAGTACTTC
NA	TRBV27	NA	TRBJ1-6	CASSLRDTRDNSPLHF	TGTGCCAGCAGTTTGAGGGACACAAGAGATAATTCACCCCTCCACTTT
NA	TRBV20-1	few	TRBJ1-2	CSATGTSNYGYTF	TGCAGTGCTACAGGGACATCTAACTATGGCTACACCTTC
NA	TRBV15	few	TRBJ2-7	CATSSPGGRGSYEQYF	TGTGCCACCAGTTCCCCCGGGGGGCGAGGATCCTACGAGCAGTACTTC